A single sample gave rise to the 3 T cell receptor beta chains below, sequenced in a study of blood T cell repertoires in COVID-19. Here immunoSEQ multiplex PCR was the method, and the copy in TCRdb shows in-frame clones only, minus some. Of over 350,000 clones in the sample, approximately 90% were seen once. The source material was PBMCs or T cells enriched from blood (not recorded which). These TCRs come from a young woman with acute COVID-19.

This chain's CDR3 is CASSVLAGGSNEQFF. The CDR3 nucleotides are TGTGCCAGCAGCGTTCTAGCGGGGGGTAGCAATGAGCAGTTCTTC. The chain recombines TRBV7-3 with TRBJ2-1, with TRBD2 matching over 11 bases. This CDR3 region has 15 residues. After removal of 5 bases from V and 6 bases from J, the junction contained 6 bases not matched to a gene. Germline V lookup: CDR1 SGHTA, CDR2 FQGTGA.

This clone was seen more than once but under ten times. The J gene is TRBJ2-1, the V gene TRBV9; TRBD1 might be the D (5 bases). The CDR3 contains 17 residues. The germline V and J ends were trimmed by 0 bases and 0 bases, with 13 bases remaining between them. In germline, CDR1 is SGDLS, CDR2 YYNGEE. CDR3 DNA: TGTGCCAGCAGCGTAGGTATGGGGCTTAGCTCCTACAATGAGCAGTTCTTC. Translating it yields CASSVGMGLSSYNEQFF.

CDR3 region: CASSQDRSSGNTIYF. CDR3 DNA: TGTGCCAGCAGCCAAGATAGAAGTTCCGGAAACACCATATATTTT. The chain couples TRBV14 to TRBJ1-3; D gene unclear. The CDR3 runs to 15 residues. Trimming stripped 0 bases from V and 4 bases from J, with 10 bases between. CDR1 is SGHDN and CDR2 is FVKESK in the germline V gene. Drawing the rest from reference TRBV14 and TRBJ1-3, the complete variable domain is EAGVTQFPSHSVIEKGQTVTLRCDPISGHDNLYWYRRVMGKEIKFLLHFVKESKQDESGMPNNRFLAERTGGTYSTLKVQPAELEDSGVYFCASSQDRSSGNTIYFGEGSWLTVV.